The clone carrying this T cell receptor beta chain was observed a handful of times. The antigen remains unidentified. The protocol was immunoSEQ multiplex PCR, while the TCRdb copy is restricted to in-frame clones and leaves out a portion. The sample gives 30,000 to 45,000 clones, about 80% of which show up once; approximately 1.8% is in the top ten. The sample is drawn from a study of OX40 agonist ivuxolimab in advanced cancers. Study as a whole: At doses from 0.01 to 10 mg/kg, patients were given intravenous ivuxolimab every 2 weeks.

Germline assignment: CDR1 GTSNPN and CDR2 SVGIG (reference sequence). V lost 1 base and J 7 bases, leaving 17 bases between the germline ends. There are 14 residues in the CDR3. Study-wide points: The CD4+ and CD8+ T cells in the blood had expanded clonally by week 6 at 0.1 to 3.0 mg/kg. The mean number of expanded clones was higher in CD8+ T cells than in CD4+. No determination was made of the antigen specificity of the expanded peripheral T cells.

The V call is TRBV30, the J call TRBJ2-7, with D perhaps TRBD1 (5 bases). The sample in question was CD4+ or CD8+ T cells sorted from blood, obtained in a trial of the OX40 agonist ivuxolimab. This sequence was found in an adult with an advanced solid tumor such as melanoma, head and neck, liver or kidney cancer. Here the CDR3 DNA reads TGTGCCTGGAGTGAGGGGCCGCCCACGCGTGAGCAGTACTTC. Translating gives CAWSEGPPTREQYF.